Sequencing of this T cell receptor beta chain was carried out in a study of human T cells and chemical hapten exposure (dated by TCRdb to about 2021). For context, the study as a whole: For sensitization, 2% DPC in acetone was applied to a 2 cm by 2 cm area of upper inner arm skin. About 27 alopecia patients gave blood for TCR sequencing at one to four time points (pre-sensitization, 2, 6 and 24 weeks). In alopecia patients, the study followed how the peripheral blood TCR repertoire changed in vivo over primary and secondary sensitization to diphenylcyclopropenone (DPC), a hapten. Patch testing on the upper back used Finn chambers containing 0.01% DPC, with scoring done after 6 days according to International Contact Dermatitis Research Group standards. Libraries were pooled for sequencing, and variation in per-sample TCR yields was attributed mainly to small differences in library volumes within the pool. The mostly female patient cohort included alopecia areata with under or over 50% scalp involvement, alopecia totalis and alopecia universalis. Blood samples were taken from patients before sensitization (week 0) and then at 2, 6 and about 24 weeks after DPC sensitization. Throughout the roughly 25-week study period, patients were also given weekly therapeutic DPC doses on the scalp.

General conclusions and limits of the study: Alopecia, a presumed autoimmune disease, was present in all patients, so the immune response of the patients might differ from that of healthy individuals. A positive correlation was found between the number of PT1 expanded TCRs and patch test score, with significance reached at thresholds 8, 16 and 32 but not 4. DPC sensitization did not change the number of TCRs with a frequency above 1 in 1000, and there was no evidence of changes in global repertoire structure. Repeated subsampling changed both the strength of the expansion versus patch-test correlation and the threshold at which the correlation became significant. Expanded TCRs formed significantly more large CDR3 similarity clusters than pre-sensitization or healthy control sets, consistent with antigen-driven responses.

Libraries were built with RACE. Sequenced on a NextSeq 500. Library preparation attached unique molecular identifiers to individual cDNA molecules for quantitative, reproducible TCR counting. From each blood RNA sample, both TCR alpha and TCR beta chains were sequenced. The paper's processing steps were these. Samples had a median of around 92,000 TCRs, with a range from 23,224 to 690,600. V, J and CDR3 annotation of the TCR reads was carried out using the Decombinator software suite. For PS versus PT1 abundance plots, all samples were subsampled to the same number of TCRs (28,000). TCRs were defined as expanded if absent before sensitization and observed at least eight times at the 2-week time point. Clones were called with MiXCR by TCRdb after fastp trimmed the public reads at Q25, and only in-frame beta chains were retained. Entries that share a CDR3 protein sequence are merged under the most common genes and DNA. For this entry, the V and J calls and clone size follow TCRdb and not the study's own pipeline. This sample has approximately 80,000 distinct CDR3 sequences in its table, and around 7% of those were observed once. About 1.6% of the sample is in the top ten clones.

As for this clonotype: No antigen is known for it. No per-base quality is available; no much larger clone lies one base away.

The time point label on this specimen signifies: patch test 1, 2 weeks after DPC sensitization. Per the publication, the treatment or condition label means: therapeutic diphenylcyclopropenone sensitization with weekly scalp DPC. At each patch-test visit, blood was drawn before the patch test was applied. Eligible patients were aged 18 to 70, diagnosed with alopecia, deemed suitable for DPC therapy, and excluded if pregnant. Unfractionated whole blood was collected in Tempus Blood RNA tubes, and total RNA was extracted from that blood. Reading from cysteine to phenylalanine, the CDR3 counts 16 amino acids. Here the CDR3 DNA is all that survives: 48 bases in frame from base 1. Trimming at the junction amounts to 2 bases on V and 2 bases on J, and the germline ends lie 14 bases apart.

The sequence joins TRBV23-1 to TRBJ2-3; the D gene assignment is ambiguous. TRBV23-1 is an open reading frame, and its role is uncertain. The sample in question was whole blood, obtained in connection with sensitization to the hapten diphenylcyclopropenone (DPC). The sequence came from a woman aged 30 to 39 with alopecia areata. Some clones in this sample may be carry-over from other donors' samples. The CDR3 amino acid sequence is: CASSQRQTTPTDTQYF. The base sequence is TGCGCCAGCAGTCAAAGGCAGACAACCCCCACAGATACGCAGTATTTT.